Listed below are T cell receptor beta chains from one sample, sequenced in a study of T cell responses to AZD1222 COVID-19 vaccine. TCRdb's copy holds only in-frame clones and misses some; the assay was immunoSEQ multiplex PCR. The sample includes tens of thousands of clones, more than 75% of them seen just once. Sequences were derived from peripheral blood, sampled on day 0 of AZD1222 vaccination. Receptor source: an adult in good health. The CDR3 runs from the conserved cysteine through the conserved F or W. D genes are given only for firm matches. Expanded clones get a size class; other rows say once, few or many, or leave the size out.

CDR3nt,CDR3aa,abundance,v_gene,j_gene,d_gene
TGCGCCAGCAGCTTGGACCTAATTAATGAGCAGTTCTTC,CASSLDLINEQFF,-,TRBV5-1,TRBJ2-1,-
TGTGCCAGCAGACAGGGGGTAGGAGAGACCCAGTACTTC,CASRQGVGETQYF,-,TRBV2,TRBJ2-5,TRBD1
TGTGCCAGCAGTGGGGGGACAGGAAAAGATACGCAGTATTTT,CASSGGTGKDTQYF,-,TRBV2,TRBJ2-3,TRBD1
TGTGCCAGCAGTTCTACCCCGGGACAGGGGGCGTATGGCTACACCTTC,CASSSTPGQGAYGYTF,-,TRBV5-4,TRBJ1-2,TRBD1
TGCGCCAGCAGCCAAGAATACGAGGGGCTAGTGTATAATTCACCCCTCCACTTT,CASSQEYEGLVYNSPLHF,-,TRBV4-3,TRBJ1-6,-
TGTGCCAGCAGCTTATGGTCCGGGACAGTACAAGAGACCCAGTACTTC,CASSLWSGTVQETQYF,-,TRBV7-8,TRBJ2-5,TRBD1
TGTGCCAGCAAGAATCAGCCCCAGCATTTT,CASKNQPQHF,-,TRBV6-4,TRBJ1-5,-
TGTGCCACCAGCTCCCGGGAAAGAGGGTCCGGTACGCAGTATTTT,CATSSRERGSGTQYF,many,TRBV15,TRBJ2-3,-
TGTGCCAGCACTACAGGGTACACTGAAGCTTTCTTT,CASTTGYTEAFF,-,TRBV2,TRBJ1-1,-
TGTGCCAGCAGTTTGAATGGGAACAGCGGTACCTTC,CASSLNGNSGTF,few,TRBV2,TRBJ1-2,-
TGTGCCAGTAGTATCAAAGGGGGCGGGGCCCGGGAGCTGTTTTTT,CASSIKGGGARELFF,-,TRBV19,TRBJ2-2,-
TGTGCCAGCAGCAGAAACAGGGGAGGGACCCTCCACTTT,CASSRNRGGTLHF,few,TRBV13,TRBJ1-6,TRBD1
TGCGCCAGCAGCTTGGGACAAGGAGGGACTGAAGCTTTCTTT,CASSLGQGGTEAFF,-,TRBV5-1,TRBJ1-1,-
TGTGCCAGCTCACAAAACAGGGACATGAACACTGAAGCTTTCTTT,CASSQNRDMNTEAFF,-,TRBV18,TRBJ1-1,-
TGTGCCAGCAGCTTGTGGAGTCGGCCAGGGTATAATTCACCCCTCCACTTT,CASSLWSRPGYNSPLHF,-,TRBV5-6,TRBJ1-6,-
TGTGCCAGCAGCAGTGAACCCTACACCTTC,CASSSEPYTF,few,TRBV21-1,TRBJ1-2,-
TGCGCCAGCAGGGGGGGGACTAGCGGTAGCACAGATACGCAGTATTTT,CASRGGTSGSTDTQYF,-,TRBV5-1,TRBJ2-3,TRBD2
TGTGCCAGCAGTTACTTCGGACAGGGGCCCACAGATACGCAGTATTTT,CASSYFGQGPTDTQYF,-,TRBV6-5,TRBJ2-3,TRBD1
TGTGCCAGCAGTTTAGGATGGACCGGGGAGCTGTTTTTT,CASSLGWTGELFF,-,TRBV28,TRBJ2-2,-
TGTGCCAGCAGCCAGGACAGCAATGAGCAGTTCTTC,CASSQDSNEQFF,-,TRBV7-3,TRBJ2-1,-
TGCGCCAGCAGCTTGGCCCCAGATTCACCCCTCCACTTT,CASSLAPDSPLHF,-,TRBV5-1,TRBJ1-6,-
TGTGCCAGCAGCAAAGGAGGGAAGGAACAGGGTCCCACCGGGGAGCTGTTTTTT,CASSKGGKEQGPTGELFF,-,TRBV21-1,TRBJ2-2,-
TGTGCCAGCAGCCAAGATAGACTAGCGGGGGAGACCGGGGAGCTGTTTTTT,CASSQDRLAGETGELFF,-,TRBV3-1/TRBV3-2,TRBJ2-2,TRBD2
TGCGCCAGCAGCTTGGGCTCGGGCGGACCGGCCCAGCCCCAGCATTTT,CASSLGSGGPAQPQHF,-,TRBV5-1,TRBJ1-5,-
TGTGCCAGCAGTGCCGGGACAGGGGCAACTAATGAAAAACTGTTTTTT,CASSAGTGATNEKLFF,-,TRBV2,TRBJ1-4,TRBD1
TGTGCCAGCAGTCCCGGGTTAGCAACCTACTCTGGAAACACCATATATTTT,CASSPGLATYSGNTIYF,-,TRBV6-6,TRBJ1-3,-
TGTGCTAGTGGTTTGGGTAGGGGGTATGGCTACACCTTC,CASGLGRGYGYTF,-,TRBV12-5,TRBJ1-2,-
TGCGCCAGCAGCTTGGGTACAGGGGGACAAGAGCCCCAGCATTTT,CASSLGTGGQEPQHF,-,TRBV5-1,TRBJ1-5,TRBD1
TGTGCCAGCAGCCAATCGGCTTACTACGAGCAGTACTTC,CASSQSAYYEQYF,-,TRBV3-1/TRBV3-2,TRBJ2-7,-
TGTGCCAGCAGTTTTCGTGGACAGCCCCAGCATTTT,CASSFRGQPQHF,-,TRBV27,TRBJ1-5,-
TGTGCCATCAGTGAGGGTGAGAGCAGGCGTCTTTATAATTCACCCCTCCACTTT,CAISEGESRRLYNSPLHF,-,TRBV10-3,TRBJ1-6,-
TGTGCCAGTAGTATCTTGTGGGGTCAGCCCCAGCATTTT,CASSILWGQPQHF,-,TRBV19,TRBJ1-5,-
TGCGCCAGCAGCTTGGATGTGGGGACCGGGGAGCTGTTTTTT,CASSLDVGTGELFF,-,TRBV5-1,TRBJ2-2,-
TGTGCCAGCAGTCCAAGTTCGGGAATAGGCAATCAGCCCCAGCATTTT,CASSPSSGIGNQPQHF,-,TRBV9,TRBJ1-5,-
TGTGCCAGCAGCCAAGATCCCGGCAGGACAGGGGCTTTGAACACTGAAGCTTTCTTT,CASSQDPGRTGALNTEAFF,-,TRBV4-2,TRBJ1-1,TRBD1
TGCGCCAGCAGTGAACGAAACACCCATGCAGATACGCAGTATTTT,CASSERNTHADTQYF,-,TRBV10-2,TRBJ2-3,-
TGTGCCAGCCTCGCAGCCCGGGGGCTGTTTTTT,CASLAARGLFF,-,TRBV6-5,TRBJ1-4,-
TGTGCCAGCAGTGAAATCTGGGACAGTGCTATCCACACCTTC,CASSEIWDSAIHTF,few,TRBV2,TRBJ1-2,TRBD1
TGTGCCAGCAGAGCTAACACAGATACGCAGTATTTT,CASRANTDTQYF,-,TRBV6-5,TRBJ2-3,-
TGTGCCAGCTCACCACCGGGTCTTGGGTGGAGCCCTGAAGCTTTCTTT,CASSPPGLGWSPEAFF,-,TRBV18,TRBJ1-1,-
TGCGCCAGCAGTGAGTCTTCACAAGGAGGGAGCTCTAGCAATCAGCCCCAGCATTTT,CASSESSQGGSSSNQPQHF,-,TRBV10-1,TRBJ1-5,-
TGTGCCAGCTCACCGGGTACGAAGGGGGAGACCCAGTACTTC,CASSPGTKGETQYF,-,TRBV18,TRBJ2-5,-
TGTGCCAGCAGCTCCGGGACAGGGGGCGGTTCGGAGACCCAGTACTTC,CASSSGTGGGSETQYF,-,TRBV7-3,TRBJ2-5,TRBD1
TGTGCCAGTAGTATGATCGGGGTTAACTATGGCTACACCTTC,CASSMIGVNYGYTF,-,TRBV19,TRBJ1-2,-
TGTGCCAGCTCCGTTACTCGTGGGACACTGAACACTGAAGCTTTCTTT,CASSVTRGTLNTEAFF,-,TRBV19,TRBJ1-1,-
TGTGCCAGCAGCGTAGAGCGGGGGGGCCGGTTCTTC,CASSVERGGRFF,-,TRBV9,TRBJ2-1,TRBD2
TGTGCCAGCAGTTACGCAGGGGTCCGTAATGAAAAACTGTTTTTT,CASSYAGVRNEKLFF,-,TRBV6-5,TRBJ1-4,-
TGTGCCAGTAGTATAGGTGGCTACCCCTACGAGCAGTACTTC,CASSIGGYPYEQYF,once,TRBV19,TRBJ2-7,-
TGTGCCAGCAGCCGAGCGGGGGCGAGCTACGAGCAGTACTTC,CASSRAGASYEQYF,few,TRBV11-3,TRBJ2-7,TRBD2